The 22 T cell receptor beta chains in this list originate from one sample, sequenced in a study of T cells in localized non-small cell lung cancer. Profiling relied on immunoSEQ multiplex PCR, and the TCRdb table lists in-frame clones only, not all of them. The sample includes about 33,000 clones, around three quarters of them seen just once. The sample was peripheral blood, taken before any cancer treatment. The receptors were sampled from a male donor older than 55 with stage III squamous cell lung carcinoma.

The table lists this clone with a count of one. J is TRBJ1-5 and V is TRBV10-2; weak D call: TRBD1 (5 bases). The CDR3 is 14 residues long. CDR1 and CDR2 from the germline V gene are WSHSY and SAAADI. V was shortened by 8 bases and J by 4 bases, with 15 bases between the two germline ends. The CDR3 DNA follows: TGCGCCAGCGGAGGTCGGGGCTTAAATCAGCCCCAGCATTTT. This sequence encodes CASGGRGLNQPQHF.

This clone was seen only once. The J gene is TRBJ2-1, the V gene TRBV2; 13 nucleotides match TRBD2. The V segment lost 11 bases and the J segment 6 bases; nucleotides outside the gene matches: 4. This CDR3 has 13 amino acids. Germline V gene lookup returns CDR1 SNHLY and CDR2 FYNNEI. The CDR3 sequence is CAHGTSGTNEQFF. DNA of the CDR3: TGTGCCCACGGGACTAGCGGGACCAATGAGCAGTTCTTC.

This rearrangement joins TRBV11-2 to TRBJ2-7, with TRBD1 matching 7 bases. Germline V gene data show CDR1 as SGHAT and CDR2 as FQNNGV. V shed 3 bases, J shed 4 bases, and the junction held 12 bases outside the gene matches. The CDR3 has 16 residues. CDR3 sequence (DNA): TGTGCCAGCAGCTTTCCGGGACAGCGTTTGGGATACGAGCAGTACTTC. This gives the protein CASSFPGQRLGYEQYF.

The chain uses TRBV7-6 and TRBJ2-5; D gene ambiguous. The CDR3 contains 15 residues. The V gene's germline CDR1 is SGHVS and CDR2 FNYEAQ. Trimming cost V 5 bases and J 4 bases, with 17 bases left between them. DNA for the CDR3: TGTGCCAGCAGCATCGGACCCCCGCGGAGAGAGACCCAGTACTTC. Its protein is CASSIGPPRRETQYF.

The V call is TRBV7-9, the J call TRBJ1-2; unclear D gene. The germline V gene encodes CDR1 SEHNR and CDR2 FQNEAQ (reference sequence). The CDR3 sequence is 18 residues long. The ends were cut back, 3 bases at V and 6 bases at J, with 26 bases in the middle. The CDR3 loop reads CASSFDWSADLIFNGYTF. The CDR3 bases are TGTGCCAGCAGCTTTGATTGGTCGGCCGATCTTATATTCAATGGCTACACCTTC.

CDR3 sequence reads: CASSPTGTGTYEQYF. The DNA for the CDR3 is TGCGCCAGCAGCCCAACCGGGACAGGGACCTACGAGCAGTACTTC. J is TRBJ2-7 and V is TRBV4-1; 9 bases are shared with TRBD1. CDR1 is MGHRA, CDR2 YSYEKL, per germline. V was pared by 4 bases and J by 2 bases, with 6 bases of the junction left unmatched. This CDR3 has 15 amino acids.

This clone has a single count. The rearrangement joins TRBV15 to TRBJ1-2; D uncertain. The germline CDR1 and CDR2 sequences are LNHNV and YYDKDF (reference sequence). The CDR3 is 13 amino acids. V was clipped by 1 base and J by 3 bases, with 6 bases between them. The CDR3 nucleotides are TGTGCCACCAGCAGAGCCCAGGACTATGGCTACACCTTC. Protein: CATSRAQDYGYTF.

In DNA form, the CDR3 reads TGCAGCGTTGATTTAGGGACTGCCCCCTACGAGCAGTACTTC. Translated, it gives CSVDLGTAPYEQYF. The chain has TRBV29-1 and TRBJ2-5, with a tentative D call TRBD2 (6 bases). The DNA end is more similar to TRBJ2-7, so the J call may be wrong. The germline V gene has CDR1 SQVTM and CDR2 ANQGSEA. This CDR3 contains 14 residues.

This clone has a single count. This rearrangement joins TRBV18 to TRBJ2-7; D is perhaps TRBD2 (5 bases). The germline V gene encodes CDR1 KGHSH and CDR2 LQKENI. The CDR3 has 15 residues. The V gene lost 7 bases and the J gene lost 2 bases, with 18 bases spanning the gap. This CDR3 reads CASCPMRASAYEQYF. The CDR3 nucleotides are TGTGCCAGCTGCCCAATGAGGGCGTCCGCCTACGAGCAGTACTTC.

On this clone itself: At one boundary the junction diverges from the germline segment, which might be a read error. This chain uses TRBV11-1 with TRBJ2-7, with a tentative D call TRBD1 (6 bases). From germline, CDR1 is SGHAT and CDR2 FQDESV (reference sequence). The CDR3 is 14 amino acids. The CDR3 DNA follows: TGTGCCAGCAGCTTAGCGAATACAGGGCACGAGCAGCACTTC. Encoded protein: CASSLANTGHEQHF.

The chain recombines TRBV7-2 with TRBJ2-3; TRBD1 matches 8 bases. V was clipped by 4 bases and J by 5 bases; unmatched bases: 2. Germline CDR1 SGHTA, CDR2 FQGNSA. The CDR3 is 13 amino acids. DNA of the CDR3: TGTGCCAGCAGCTCGACAGGGGTAGATACGCAGTATTTT. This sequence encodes CASSSTGVDTQYF.

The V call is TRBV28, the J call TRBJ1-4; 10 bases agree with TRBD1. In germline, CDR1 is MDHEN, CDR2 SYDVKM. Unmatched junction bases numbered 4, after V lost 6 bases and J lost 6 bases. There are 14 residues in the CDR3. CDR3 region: CASSTGTGDEKLFF. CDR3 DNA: TGTGCCAGCAGCACCGGGACAGGGGATGAAAAACTGTTTTTT.

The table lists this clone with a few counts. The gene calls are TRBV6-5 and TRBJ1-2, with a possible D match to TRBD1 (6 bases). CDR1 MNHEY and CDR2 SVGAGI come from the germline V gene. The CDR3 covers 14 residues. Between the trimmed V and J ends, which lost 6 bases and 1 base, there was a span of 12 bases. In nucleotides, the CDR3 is TGTGCCAGCAGCTACGCAGGGGATAACTATGGCTACACCTTC. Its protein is CASSYAGDNYGYTF.

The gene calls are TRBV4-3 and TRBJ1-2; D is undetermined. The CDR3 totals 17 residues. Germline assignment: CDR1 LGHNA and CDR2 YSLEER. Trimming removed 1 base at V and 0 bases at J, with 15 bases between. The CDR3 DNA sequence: TGCGCCAGCAGCCAAGGCGTAGGTCCCCCTTCTAACTATGGCTACACCTTC. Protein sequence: CASSQGVGPPSNYGYTF.

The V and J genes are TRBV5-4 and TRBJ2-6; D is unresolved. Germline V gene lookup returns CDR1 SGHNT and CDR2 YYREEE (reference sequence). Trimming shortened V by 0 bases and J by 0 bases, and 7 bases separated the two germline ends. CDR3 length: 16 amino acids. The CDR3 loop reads CASSLVVSSGANVLTF. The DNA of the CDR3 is TGTGCCAGCAGCTTGGTAGTCAGCTCTGGGGCCAACGTCCTGACTTTC.

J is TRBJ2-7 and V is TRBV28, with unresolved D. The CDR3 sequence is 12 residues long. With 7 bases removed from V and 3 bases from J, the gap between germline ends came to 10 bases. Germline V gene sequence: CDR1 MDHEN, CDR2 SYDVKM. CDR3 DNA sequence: TGTGCCAGCAAGGGAACGGTCTACGAGCAGTACTTC. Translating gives CASKGTVYEQYF.

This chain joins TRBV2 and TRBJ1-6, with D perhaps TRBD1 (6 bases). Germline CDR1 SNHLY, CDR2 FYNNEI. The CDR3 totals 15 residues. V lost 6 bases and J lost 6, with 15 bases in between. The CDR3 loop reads CASRQQGLGNSPLHF. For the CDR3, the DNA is TGTGCCAGCAGACAACAGGGTCTCGGTAATTCACCCCTCCACTTT.

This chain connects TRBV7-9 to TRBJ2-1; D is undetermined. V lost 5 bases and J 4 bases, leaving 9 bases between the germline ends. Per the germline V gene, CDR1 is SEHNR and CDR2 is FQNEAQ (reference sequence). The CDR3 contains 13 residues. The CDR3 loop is CASSPTSYNEQFF. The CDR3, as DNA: TGTGCCAGCAGCCCTACCTCGTACAATGAGCAGTTCTTC.

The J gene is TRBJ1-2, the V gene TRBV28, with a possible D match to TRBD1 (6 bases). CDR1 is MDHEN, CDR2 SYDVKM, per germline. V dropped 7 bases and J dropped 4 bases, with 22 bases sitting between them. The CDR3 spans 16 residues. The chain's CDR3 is CASNTGGGPLSYGYTF. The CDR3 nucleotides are TGTGCCAGCAACACTGGCGGGGGGCCCTTGTCCTATGGCTACACCTTC.

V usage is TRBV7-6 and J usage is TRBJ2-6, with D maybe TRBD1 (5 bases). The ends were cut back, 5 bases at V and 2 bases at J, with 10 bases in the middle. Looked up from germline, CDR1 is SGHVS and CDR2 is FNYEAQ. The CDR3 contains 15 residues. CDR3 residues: CASSQGPAGANVLTF. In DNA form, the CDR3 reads TGTGCCAGCAGCCAGGGTCCCGCTGGGGCCAACGTCCTGACTTTC.

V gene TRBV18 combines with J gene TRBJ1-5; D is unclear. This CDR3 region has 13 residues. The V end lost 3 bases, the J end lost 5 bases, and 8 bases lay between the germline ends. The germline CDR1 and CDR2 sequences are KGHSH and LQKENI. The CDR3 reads CASSPTKDQPQHF. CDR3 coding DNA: TGTGCCAGCTCACCTACAAAAGATCAGCCCCAGCATTTT.

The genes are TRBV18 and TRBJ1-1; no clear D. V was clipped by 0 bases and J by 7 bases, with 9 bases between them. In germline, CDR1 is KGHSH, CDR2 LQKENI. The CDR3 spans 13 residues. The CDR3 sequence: CASSPPVIGEAFF. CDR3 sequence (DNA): TGTGCCAGCTCACCACCGGTGATAGGTGAAGCTTTCTTT.